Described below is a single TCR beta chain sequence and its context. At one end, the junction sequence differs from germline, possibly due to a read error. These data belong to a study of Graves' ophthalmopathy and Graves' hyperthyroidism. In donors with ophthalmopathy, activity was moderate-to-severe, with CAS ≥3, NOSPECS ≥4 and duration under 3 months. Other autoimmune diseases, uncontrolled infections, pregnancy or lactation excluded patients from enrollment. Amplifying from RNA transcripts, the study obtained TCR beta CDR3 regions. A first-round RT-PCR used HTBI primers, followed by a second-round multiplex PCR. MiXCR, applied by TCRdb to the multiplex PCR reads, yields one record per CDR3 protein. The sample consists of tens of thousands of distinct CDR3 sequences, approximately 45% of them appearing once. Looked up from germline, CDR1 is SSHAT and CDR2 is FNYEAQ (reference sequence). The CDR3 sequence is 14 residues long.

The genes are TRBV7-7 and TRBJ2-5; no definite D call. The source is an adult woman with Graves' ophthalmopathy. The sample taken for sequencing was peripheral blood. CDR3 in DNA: TGTGCTAGCAGCGCCGGAAGGGTCCAAGAGACCCAGTACTTC. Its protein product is CASSAGRVQETQYF. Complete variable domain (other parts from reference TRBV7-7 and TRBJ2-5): GAGVSQSPRYKVTKRGQDVTLRCDPISSHATLYWYQQALGQGPEFLTYFNYEAQPDKSGLPSDRFSAERPEGSISTLTIQRTEQRDSAMYRCASSAGRVQETQYFGPGTRLLVL.